Each of the 18 T cell receptor beta chains below was sequenced from the same sample in a study of monozygotic twins with inflammatory bowel disease. TCRdb re-called the 5' RACE reads; one entry per CDR3 protein, DNA not given. Recorded for this sample: approximately 400,000 distinct CDR3 sequences. The sequencing sample was made of blood. The receptors were gathered from a human donor with ulcerative colitis or Crohn's disease, or a healthy co-twin of an affected twin (not recorded which).

CDR3: CASSYLGGTEAFF. The V call is TRBV7-2, the J call TRBJ1-1; the TRBD1 assignment by TCRdb is unverifiable without DNA. In germline, CDR1 is SGHTA, CDR2 FQGNSA. The CDR3 spans 13 residues.

The chain combines TRBV9 with TRBJ2-2; as DNA is missing, the TRBD1 call by TCRdb cannot be tested. In germline, CDR1 is SGDLS, CDR2 YYNGEE. This CDR3 has 17 residues. CDR3 region: CASSEGGYYPNTGELFF.

The V call is TRBV30, the J call TRBJ2-2; the TRBD1 assignment by TCRdb is unverifiable without DNA. Germline CDR1 is GTSNPN and CDR2 is SVGIG (reference sequence). CDR3 length: 13 amino acids. This chain's CDR3 is CAWSFGGGGELFF.

The rearrangement uses TRBV2 and TRBJ2-7; TCRdb lists TRBD1, though no DNA is available to test this call. CDR1 and CDR2 (germline): SNHLY, FYNNEI. The CDR3 runs to 14 residues. Here the CDR3 reads CASSEGIPTYEQYF.

J is TRBJ2-5 and V is TRBV20-1. This CDR3 contains 12 residues. Germline V gene sequence: CDR1 DFQATT, CDR2 SNEGSKA (reference sequence). CDR3 sequence reads: CSARDLRGDQYF.

The chain links TRBV24-1 to TRBJ2-4; TCRdb names TRBD1, which stays unverified in the absence of DNA. CDR3 length: 13 amino acids. The germline V gene encodes CDR1 KGHDR and CDR2 SFDVKD. The CDR3: CATSDGAENIQYF.

The V call is TRBV15, the J call TRBJ2-2; as DNA is missing, the TRBD2 call by TCRdb cannot be tested. This CDR3 has 16 residues. The germline CDR1 and CDR2 sequences are LNHNV and YYDKDF (reference sequence). This CDR3 is CATSRESGTNTGELFF.

CDR3 loop: CATDRAGSNTEAFF. V usage is TRBV10-3 and J usage is TRBJ1-1; TCRdb's D call of TRBD1 is untestable without DNA. This CDR3 region has 14 residues. The germline V gene has CDR1 ENHRY and CDR2 SYGVKD.

This rearrangement joins TRBV11-1 to TRBJ2-1; TCRdb indicates TRBD2, and absent DNA this call remains unverified. The germline CDR1 and CDR2 sequences are SGHAT and FQDESV (reference sequence). CDR3 length equals 19 residues. CDR3 sequence: CASSSNTLRGAISYNEQFF.

The rearrangement links TRBV5-1 to TRBJ2-3; TCRdb picks TRBD2, but there is no DNA to check that call. Germline V gene lookup returns CDR1 SGHRS and CDR2 YFSETQ. This CDR3 comprises 18 residues. The CDR3 sequence is CASSLGLAGAGSTDTQYF.

This sequence joins TRBV10-2 and TRBJ2-1; the TCRdb call, TRBD1, lacks DNA for checking. The CDR3 has 16 residues. Germline V gives CDR1 WSHSY, CDR2 SAAADI. CDR3 protein: CASSGFVGAGVNEQFF.

V usage is TRBV2 and J usage is TRBJ2-4; no DNA is available, so the TRBD1 call from TCRdb remains unchecked. The CDR3 consists of 14 residues. Germline lookup yields CDR1 SNHLY and CDR2 FYNNEI. The CDR3 reads CASSPRQINNIQYF.

The chain is built from TRBV5-1 and TRBJ2-7. This CDR3 spans 15 amino acids. The germline gives CDR1 SGHRS, CDR2 YFSETQ. The CDR3 sequence is CASSLFGGSSYEQYF.

V and J are TRBV6-1 and TRBJ1-5; TCRdb's assignment of TRBD1 cannot be checked, as there is no DNA. CDR3 length: 14 amino acids. Germline V gene data show CDR1 as MNHNS and CDR2 as SASEGT. The CDR3 reads CAGSPPGQVEPQHF.

The chain links TRBV7-9 to TRBJ2-2; the D gene TCRdb calls, TRBD2, cannot be checked with no DNA. The CDR3 is 15 amino acids. CDR1 SEHNR and CDR2 FQNEAQ come from the germline V gene (reference sequence). The CDR3 reads CASRQAGGHTGELFF.

V usage is TRBV20-1 and J usage is TRBJ1-2. Germline-derived CDR1 and CDR2 are DFQATT and SNEGSKA (reference sequence). This CDR3 is 12 amino acids long. The CDR3 protein is CSASLDFYGYTF.

J is TRBJ2-1 and V is TRBV19; TCRdb lists TRBD2, though no DNA is available to test this call. This CDR3 region has 18 residues. Germline CDR1 reads LNHDA; CDR2 reads SQIVND (reference sequence). The CDR3 is CASFGLAGISSSYNEQFF.

Here the CDR3 reads CASSPPLTGMNTGELFF. The rearrangement uses TRBV7-9 and TRBJ2-2; TCRdb names TRBD1, which stays unverified in the absence of DNA. This CDR3 has 17 residues. CDR1 is SEHNR and CDR2 is FQNEAQ in the germline V gene (reference sequence).